This entry features one T cell receptor beta chain sequence. Researchers set a sequencing depth target of 1 in 200,000 to 1 in 1 million T cells. Data came from immunoSEQ multiplex PCR; TCRdb stores just in-frame clones and leaves some out. There are about 150,000 clones in the sample; about 79% occur only once, and 9.5% to 15% lies in the top ten. The record originates from a study of cytotoxic CD8 clonotypes in ibrutinib-treated CLL. This CDR3 comprises 15 residues. Trimming took 1 base from V and 5 from J; bases not matched to a gene: 4. Germline V CDR1 and CDR2: SGHAT, FQNNGV. Material: PBMCs, obtained after 12 months of ibrutinib treatment. The J gene is TRBJ2-1, the V gene TRBV11-2; 8 bases fit TRBD2. This sequence was found in a human donor with chronic lymphocytic leukemia. The DNA of the CDR3 is TGTGCCAGCAGCTTAGGGACTAGCAGCGACAATGAGCAGTTCTTC. This gives the protein CASSLGTSSDNEQFF.